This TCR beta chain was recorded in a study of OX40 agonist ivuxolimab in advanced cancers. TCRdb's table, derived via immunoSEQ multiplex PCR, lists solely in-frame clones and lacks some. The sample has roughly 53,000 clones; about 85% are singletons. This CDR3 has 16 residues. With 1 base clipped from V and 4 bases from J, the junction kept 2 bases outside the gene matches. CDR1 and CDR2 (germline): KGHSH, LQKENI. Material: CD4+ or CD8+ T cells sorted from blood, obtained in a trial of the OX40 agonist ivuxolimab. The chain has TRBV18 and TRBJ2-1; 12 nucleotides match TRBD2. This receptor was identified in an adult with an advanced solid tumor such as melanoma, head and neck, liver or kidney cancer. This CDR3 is CASSPRTSGTYNEQFF. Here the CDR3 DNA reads TGTGCCAGCTCACCACGGACTAGCGGGACTTACAATGAGCAGTTCTTC.